This T cell receptor beta chain was profiled in a study of T-cell reconstitution after alpha-beta-depleted transplantation in children. Library preparation (for TCRbeta) was performed with unique molecular identifiers. TCRdb redid the calling of the PCR reads with MiXCR, one entry per CDR3 protein. The sample records about 980,000 distinct CDR3 sequences, roughly 31% being singletons. In regard to this clonotype: Its antigen is not known.

This CDR3 contains 16 residues. Germline V gene data show CDR1 as SGHRS and CDR2 as YFSETQ. The junction had 4 bases not matched to a gene; V was cut back by 0 bases and J by 4 bases. The study's findings and limits: Reportedly, roughly two months post-transplant, alpha-beta T cells arose from several hundred expanded graft clones. At one year after transplant, newly produced T cells mostly accounted for T-cell counts and diversity.

The source is a boy less than two years old who had a stem cell transplant for SCID, so the T cells may come from the graft donor. The J gene is TRBJ2-3, the V gene TRBV5-1, with 11 bases identical to TRBD2. The sample was PBMCs, mostly from graft donor cells, taken 360 days after TCRalphabeta/CD19-depleted stem cell transplant. The CDR3 DNA is TGCGCCAGCAGCTTGGACGTAGCGGGGGGGTCAGATACGCAGTATTTT. Translated, it gives CASSLDVAGGSDTQYF. The full variable domain, rest sourced from reference TRBV5-1 and TRBJ2-3, is KAGVTQTPRYLIKTRGQQVTLSCSPISGHRSVSWYQQTPGQGLQFLFEYFSETQRNKGNFPGRFSGRQFSNSRSEMNVSTLELGDSALYLCASSLDVAGGSDTQYFGPGTRLTVL.